A single sample gave rise to the 26 T cell receptor beta chains below, sequenced in a study of response to subunit inactivated influenza vaccine (dated by TCRdb to the late 2010s). Receptor amplification or capture employed RT-PCR. This sample was sequenced with an Illumina HiSeq 2500. In-frame beta chains were kept once TCRdb had trimmed the public reads at Q25 with fastp and called clones with MiXCR. Merged by CDR3 protein, the rows form single entries marked with the most common genes and DNA. The sample table contains approximately 730,000 distinct CDR3 sequences; only one count was recorded for around 13% of them. Roughly 6.4% of the sample is taken by the ten largest. This specimen consisted of PBMCs from blood, obtained approximately 15 days before vaccination. The receptor set was obtained from a man between 45 and 60 years old who received an inactivated influenza vaccine. Donor details come from another sample of the same person, matched by shared clones.

V and J are TRBV20-1 and TRBJ1-2; 7 nucleotides agree with TRBD1. Germline lookup yields CDR1 DFQATT and CDR2 SNEGSKA (reference sequence). The CDR3 length is 16 residues. V shed 1 base and J 0 bases; nucleotides not matched to a gene: 8. The CDR3 protein is CSARVLVGTANYGYTF. The CDR3 region has the DNA TGCAGTGCTAGAGTCTTGGTAGGGACAGCTAACTATGGCTACACCTTC.

The chain employs TRBV7-2 and TRBJ2-2; 13 bases match TRBD2. The CDR3 loop spans 16 amino acids. CDR1 SGHTA and CDR2 FQGNSA come from the germline V gene. Unmatched junction bases numbered 4, after V lost 3 bases and J lost 6 bases. The CDR3 DNA follows: TGTGCCAGCAGCTTCAGACTAGCGGGAGGTCCCGGGGAGCTGTTTTTT. Translated, it gives CASSFRLAGGPGELFF.

This clonotype was picked up many times. The chain combines TRBV5-1 with TRBJ2-1, with D tentatively TRBD2 (6 bases). The CDR3 runs 13 residues. Germline V gene sequence: CDR1 SGHRS, CDR2 YFSETQ. V was shortened by 2 bases and J by 5 bases, with 8 bases between the two germline ends. CDR3 loop: CASSFGGNNEQFF. The CDR3 nucleotides are TGCGCCAGCAGCTTCGGGGGAAACAATGAGCAGTTCTTC.

V gene TRBV10-3 combines with J gene TRBJ2-1; D ambiguous. This CDR3 spans 14 amino acids. Per germline, CDR1 ENHRY and CDR2 SYGVKD. V was pared by 5 bases and J by 3 bases, with 11 bases between. The CDR3, as DNA: TGTGCCATCAGTCCAAACTCGAACTACAATGAGCAGTTCTTC. It codes for CAISPNSNYNEQFF.

This clonotype has more than one count but fewer than ten. V is TRBV6-1 and J is TRBJ1-2; maybe TRBD1 (5 bases). Trimming removed 8 bases from V and 3 bases from J, with 16 bases in between. The germline CDR1 and CDR2 sequences are MNHNS and SASEGT. The CDR3 is 14 amino acids. Here the CDR3 DNA reads TGTGCCAGCCGGTGGGGGACGTCGGACTATGGCTACACCTTC. This sequence encodes CASRWGTSDYGYTF.

In this sample, this clonotype turned up a few times. V usage is TRBV24-1 and J usage is TRBJ2-3; 9 nucleotides agree with TRBD2. Germline CDR1 and CDR2: KGHDR and SFDVKD. The ends lost 4 bases at V and 1 base at J; junction bases unmatched: 5. The CDR3 spans 16 residues. The CDR3 loop reads CATSDRRLAGTDTQYF. CDR3 DNA sequence: TGTGCCACCAGTGACCGGAGACTAGCGGGCACAGATACGCAGTATTTT.

This clonotype has only a few counts. This chain uses TRBV5-1 with TRBJ2-7, with D perhaps matching TRBD1 (5 bases). This CDR3 is built from 15 residues. The germline V and J ends were trimmed by 0 bases and 4 bases, with 14 bases remaining between them. CDR1 and CDR2 (germline): SGHRS, YFSETQ. The CDR3 DNA sequence: TGCGCCAGCAGCTTGGAAGACAGACCTTCTTACGAGCAGTACTTC. The encoded protein is CASSLEDRPSYEQYF.

This clonotype has a handful of counts. The chain combines TRBV5-5 with TRBJ2-7; D gene uncertain. Germline CDR1 reads SGHKS; CDR2 reads YYEKEE (reference sequence). This CDR3 region has 14 residues. The V end lost 7 bases, the J end lost 6 bases, and 20 bases lay between the germline ends. The CDR3 is CASLPGVVPSEQYF. Written as DNA, the CDR3 is TGTGCCAGCCTCCCGGGCGTAGTTCCCAGCGAGCAGTACTTC.

This chain joins TRBV7-8 and TRBJ2-2, with D possibly being TRBD2 (6 bases). Germline CDR1 SGHVS, CDR2 FQNEAQ. V was pared by 5 bases and J by 2 bases, with 18 bases between. The CDR3 consists of 17 residues. In DNA form, the CDR3 reads TGTGCCAGCAGCCCCCCGGGGGTAACTTTAAACACCGGGGAGCTGTTTTTT. Translating gives CASSPPGVTLNTGELFF.

This clonotype has a handful of counts. CDR3 nucleotides: TGTGCCAGCAGTTTGGACATGGGCTACGAGCAGTACTTC. Encoded protein: CASSLDMGYEQYF. J is TRBJ2-7 and V is TRBV9; a possible D gene is TRBD1 (5 bases). V was cut by 5 bases and J by 3 bases, with 12 bases left in between. The CDR3 is 13 amino acids. Germline V lookup: CDR1 SGDLS, CDR2 YYNGEE.

This clonotype came up a few times. This chain connects TRBV18 to TRBJ2-7; the D gene is possibly TRBD1 (5 bases). The CDR3 spans 16 residues. V lost 0 bases and J lost 0, with 12 bases in between. Germline V gene sequence: CDR1 KGHSH, CDR2 LQKENI. The CDR3: CASSPPGQTSSYEQYF. CDR3 coding DNA: TGTGCCAGCTCACCACCGGGGCAGACGAGCTCCTACGAGCAGTACTTC.

The rearrangement links TRBV28 to TRBJ1-1; perhaps TRBD1 as D (6 bases). CDR1 is MDHEN, CDR2 SYDVKM, per germline. The CDR3 totals 15 residues. V was shortened by 5 bases and J by 6 bases, with 19 bases between the two germline ends. Here the CDR3 reads CASSTPDSPRSEAFF. CDR3 DNA sequence: TGTGCCAGCAGTACCCCGGACAGTCCGAGGTCTGAAGCTTTCTTT.

This clonotype showed up many times. V is TRBV10-3 and J is TRBJ2-1; the match to TRBD2 covers 9 bases. V was clipped by 0 bases and J by 6 bases; unmatched bases: 9. In germline, CDR1 is ENHRY, CDR2 SYGVKD. The CDR3 is 17 amino acids. The CDR3 DNA reads as TGTGCCATCAGTGAGTCGGCTAGCGGGACTCCTTTCAATGAGCAGTTCTTC. Amino acids: CAISESASGTPFNEQFF.

This clonotype appeared a few times. This chain joins TRBV7-2 and TRBJ2-1; a weak D match, TRBD2 (6 bases). The CDR3 is made up of 15 amino acids. Germline-derived CDR1 and CDR2 are SGHTA and FQGNSA. The V and J ends lost 7 bases and 2 bases respectively, with 15 bases between them. CDR3 DNA: TGTGCCAGCACCAGCGGGTACCCTACCTACAATGAGCAGTTCTTC. Protein sequence: CASTSGYPTYNEQFF.

The chain employs TRBV7-2 and TRBJ1-3; 9 bases are a match to TRBD1. Trimming at V came to 2 bases and at J to 2 bases, leaving 4 bases not matched to a gene. The CDR3 loop spans 16 amino acids. Germline V lookup: CDR1 SGHTA, CDR2 FQGNSA. The CDR3 bases are TGTGCCAGCAGCTTAACCTGGGACAGGGCTGGAAACACCATATATTTT. Its protein is CASSLTWDRAGNTIYF.

The gene calls are TRBV15 and TRBJ2-4, with D possibly TRBD2 on 5 matching bases. Germline CDR1 reads LNHNV; CDR2 reads YYDKDF (reference sequence). The CDR3 has 19 amino acids. V shed 0 bases and J shed 0 bases, with 18 bases lying between them. The CDR3 bases are TGTGCCACCAGCAGAGATCAGCCCGGAAGCGGACTAGCCAAAAACATTCAGTACTTC. Its protein is CATSRDQPGSGLAKNIQYF.

This clonotype was observed at least ten times. This rearrangement joins TRBV29-1 to TRBJ2-3, with D possibly being TRBD2 (6 bases). The CDR3 is 14 amino acids. Germline V gives CDR1 SQVTM, CDR2 ANQGSEA. V was shortened by 5 bases and J by 1 base, with 13 bases between the two germline ends. The CDR3 region is CSVSRDSRTDTQYF. The CDR3 nucleotides are TGCAGCGTTTCCCGGGACTCTCGCACAGATACGCAGTATTTT.

The V gene is TRBV6-2 or TRBV6-3, the J gene TRBJ1-1, with D perhaps TRBD1 (6 bases). V was pared by 6 bases and J by 1 base, with 12 bases between. This CDR3 contains 14 residues. CDR1 is MNHEY and CDR2 is SVGEGT in the germline V gene. CDR3 protein: CASRSYRENTEAFF. CDR3 coding DNA: TGTGCCAGCAGATCTTACAGGGAGAACACTGAAGCTTTCTTT.

This chain uses TRBV19 with TRBJ2-2; tentative D call: TRBD2 (5 bases). With 3 bases removed from V and 6 bases from J, the gap between germline ends came to 8 bases. Germline loops: CDR1 LNHDA, CDR2 SQIVND (reference sequence). This CDR3 has 13 residues. The CDR3 here is CASSMRVAGELFF. DNA of the CDR3: TGTGCCAGTAGTATGCGGGTTGCCGGGGAGCTGTTTTTT.

The rearrangement joins TRBV5-1 to TRBJ2-3; TRBD1 aligns across 8 bases. V was pared by 3 bases and J by 4 bases, with 7 bases of the junction left unmatched. Germline V gene lookup returns CDR1 SGHRS and CDR2 YFSETQ. The CDR3 extends over 15 amino acids. The CDR3 is CASSSLTGQADTQYF. The CDR3 DNA reads as TGCGCCAGCAGCTCTTTAACGGGACAGGCAGATACGCAGTATTTT.

This clonotype was counted at least ten times. The rearrangement uses TRBV10-3 and TRBJ1-2; possibly TRBD1 for D (6 bases). Trimming stripped 5 bases from V and 2 bases from J, with 9 bases between. This CDR3 has 13 residues. Germline V CDR1 and CDR2: ENHRY, SYGVKD. CDR3 nucleotide sequence: TGTGCCATCAGTACAGGGCAGAACTATGGCTACACCTTC. Its translation: CAISTGQNYGYTF.

Comments on this clonotype: A read error may explain this, as a much larger clone is one base away. The chain recombines TRBV7-9 with TRBJ2-2, with D unclear. Per the germline V gene, CDR1 is SEHNR and CDR2 is FQNEAQ (reference sequence). The CDR3 loop spans 10 amino acids. The CDR3 spells CVVGTWELFF. The DNA for the CDR3 is TGTGTCGTGGGAACCTGGGAGCTGTTTTTT.

The chain is built from TRBV29-1 and TRBJ1-2; D not certain. The CDR3 runs to 13 residues. Germline CDR1 SQVTM, CDR2 ANQGSEA. V was trimmed by 3 bases and J by 0 bases, leaving 8 bases between them. CDR3 residues: CSVDMPSNYGYTF. Here the CDR3 DNA reads TGCAGCGTTGACATGCCGTCTAACTATGGCTACACCTTC.

This clonotype appeared many times. This chain uses TRBV7-9 with TRBJ2-3; TRBD2 matches at 12 bases. CDR3 size: 15 residues. Germline CDR1 is SEHNR and CDR2 is FQNEAQ (reference sequence). J lost 4 bases, V lost 4 bases, and 3 bases had no gene match. The DNA for the CDR3 is TGTGCCAGCAGCTACCTAGCGGGAGGGTCAGATACGCAGTATTTT. Its translation: CASSYLAGGSDTQYF.

V usage is TRBV12-3 or TRBV12-4 and J usage is TRBJ1-2; 11 positions match TRBD1. V was clipped by 7 bases and J by 8 bases; unmatched bases: 12. CDR3 length equals 15 residues. CDR3 protein: CASNTLGQGARGYTF. For the CDR3, the DNA is TGTGCCAGCAATACTCTAGGACAGGGGGCGCGAGGCTACACCTTC.

The chain uses TRBV4-2 and TRBJ2-7, with D maybe TRBD1 (7 bases). This CDR3 comprises 15 residues. The ends were cut back, 4 bases at V and 3 bases at J, with 16 bases in the middle. Germline V lookup: CDR1 LGHNA, CDR2 YNFKEQ. The DNA for the CDR3 is TGTGCCAGCAGCCGGGGGGAACAGGGGATCTACGAGCAGTACTTC. It encodes CASSRGEQGIYEQYF.